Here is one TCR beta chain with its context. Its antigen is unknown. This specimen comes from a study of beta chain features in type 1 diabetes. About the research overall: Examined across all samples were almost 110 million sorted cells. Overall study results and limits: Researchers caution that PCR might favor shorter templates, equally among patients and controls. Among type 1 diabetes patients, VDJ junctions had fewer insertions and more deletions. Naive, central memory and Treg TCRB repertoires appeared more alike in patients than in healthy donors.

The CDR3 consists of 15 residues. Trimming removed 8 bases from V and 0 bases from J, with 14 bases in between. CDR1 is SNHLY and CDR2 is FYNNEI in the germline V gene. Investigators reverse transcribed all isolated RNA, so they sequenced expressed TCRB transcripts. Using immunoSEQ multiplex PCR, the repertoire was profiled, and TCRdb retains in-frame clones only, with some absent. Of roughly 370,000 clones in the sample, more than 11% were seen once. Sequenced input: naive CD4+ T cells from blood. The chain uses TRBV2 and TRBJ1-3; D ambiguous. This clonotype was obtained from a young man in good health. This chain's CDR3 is CASSPALSSGNTIYF. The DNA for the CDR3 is TGTGCCAGCTCCCCGGCTTTGAGCTCTGGAAACACCATATATTTT.